The T cell receptor (beta chain) under discussion was sequenced for a study of T cell repertoires in cytomegalovirus infection. TCRdb itself ran the reads through MiXCR, one entry per CDR3 protein. The sample has roughly 600,000 distinct CDR3 sequences, 20% to 25% seen once. The germline V gene has CDR1 SQVTM and CDR2 ANQGSEA. The length of the CDR3 is 13 residues. With 3 bases removed from V and 0 bases from J, the gap between germline ends came to 8 bases. Sequencing used CD8+ T cells from PBMCs. V gene TRBV29-1 combines with J gene TRBJ1-1, with D hard to call. This clonotype was sampled from a human donor in good health (CMV status not recorded). Some clones in this sample may be carry-over from other donors' samples. CDR3 region: CSVEGSMNTEAFF. The CDR3 DNA reads TGCAGCGTTGAGGGCAGCATGAACACTGAAGCTTTCTTT. The full variable domain, its missing parts supplied by reference TRBV29-1 and TRBJ1-1, is SAVISQKPSRDICQRGTSLTIQCQVDSQVTMMFWYRQQPGQSLTLIATANQGSEATYESGFVIDKFPISRPNLTFSTLTVSNMSPEDSSIYLCSVEGSMNTEAFFGQGTRLTVV.